Below, 13 T cell receptor beta chains from the same sample are listed, as sequenced in a study of shared clonotypes between healthy human individuals (dated by TCRdb to about 2020). The receptor library was made with the immunoSEQ multiplex PCR assay. The source is immuneACCESS, and TCRdb retained only in-frame sequences with V and J called. Part of the clones is not carried over; for the studies checked, unresolved V genes explain less than half of this, and the remainder is unexplained. The sample yields about 550,000 clones; around 95% were counted once. 0.11% of the sample rests with the top ten. For the CD8 naive samples, CD45RO-negative cells were positively selected for CCR7, yielding a CD45RA+CCR7+ population from which TemRA cells were excluded. Sequenced: naive CD8+ T cells sorted from blood. Read against the paper, the sample's cell subset or site label means: CD45RA+CCR7+. These receptors were taken from a woman in her 30s in good health.

For this clone: Other nucleotide sequences from this sample produce the same CDR3. J is TRBJ2-7 and V is TRBV28; a possible D gene is TRBD2 (5 bases). Between the trimmed V and J ends, which lost 3 bases and 5 bases, there was a span of 5 bases. The CDR3 is 11 residues long. Germline CDR1 MDHEN, CDR2 SYDVKM. Here the CDR3 reads CASSFGNEQYF. The CDR3 nucleotides are TGTGCCAGCAGTTTCGGGAACGAGCAGTACTTC. The whole variable domain, filled in from reference TRBV28 and TRBJ2-7, reads DVKVTQSSRYLVKRTGEKVFLECVQDMDHENMFWYRQDPGLGLRLIYFSYDVKMKEKGDIPEGYSVSREKKERFSLILESASTNQTSMYLCASSFGNEQYFGPGTRLTVT.

The chain links TRBV28 to TRBJ2-3, with 12 nucleotides matching TRBD2. The CDR3 is 16 residues long. The germline CDR1 and CDR2 sequences are MDHEN and SYDVKM. After removal of 4 bases from V and 2 bases from J, the junction contained 4 bases not matched to a gene. The CDR3 DNA is TGTGCCAGCAGTTACGGGACTAGCGGGTTCACAGATACGCAGTATTTT. This translates into CASSYGTSGFTDTQYF. Full variable domain (missing parts from reference TRBV28 and TRBJ2-3): DVKVTQSSRYLVKRTGEKVFLECVQDMDHENMFWYRQDPGLGLRLIYFSYDVKMKEKGDIPEGYSVSREKKERFSLILESASTNQTSMYLCASSYGTSGFTDTQYFGPGTRLTVL.

The CDR3 loop is CTSSTGVASNQPQHF. The CDR3 bases are TGTACGTCATCCACAGGGGTTGCGAGCAATCAGCCCCAGCATTTT. The chain links TRBV6-1 to TRBJ1-5; 7 bases agree with TRBD1. Germline-derived CDR1 and CDR2 are MNHNS and SASEGT. This CDR3 is 15 amino acids long.

This chain connects TRBV28 to TRBJ1-1; 7 positions match TRBD1. The CDR3 spans 15 residues. Unmatched junction bases numbered 17, after V lost 8 bases and J lost 8 bases. The germline gives CDR1 MDHEN, CDR2 SYDVKM. The CDR3 DNA reads as TGTGCCAGCGTTTCACAATTACCCAGGGGGAAAGAAGCTTTCTTT. Its protein product is CASVSQLPRGKEAFF.

The rearrangement links TRBV6-5 to TRBJ1-1; 7 nucleotides agree with TRBD1. Germline V gives CDR1 MNHEY, CDR2 SVGAGI. The ends lost 7 bases at V and 6 bases at J; junction bases unmatched: 5. The CDR3 is made up of 12 amino acids. CDR3 protein: CASITDRAEAFF. CDR3 DNA: TGTGCCAGCATCACTGACAGGGCTGAAGCTTTCTTT.

The rearrangement links TRBV7-9 to TRBJ2-1; D uncertain. The CDR3 length is 11 residues. The V gene's germline CDR1 is SEHNR and CDR2 FQNEAQ (reference sequence). V was pared by 2 bases and J by 8 bases, with 4 bases between. The CDR3 bases are TGTGCCAGCAGCTTATCAGATGAGCAGTTCTTC. It yields the protein CASSLSDEQFF.

J is TRBJ1-2 and V is TRBV27; 7 bases fit TRBD1. V trimming: 5 bases; J trimming: 4 bases; junction bases outside the gene matches: 7. This CDR3 contains 14 residues. Germline V gene data show CDR1 as MNHEY and CDR2 as SMNVEV (reference sequence). CDR3 region: CASSLRQGFYGYTF. The CDR3 bases are TGTGCCAGCAGTCTCCGACAGGGCTTCTATGGCTACACCTTC.

V and J are TRBV28 and TRBJ2-1; D unresolved. Germline V gene data show CDR1 as MDHEN and CDR2 as SYDVKM. The CDR3 is made up of 12 amino acids. V was shortened by 5 bases and J by 9 bases, with 11 bases between the two germline ends. CDR3 in amino acids: CASSPTNTEQFF. As DNA, the CDR3 is TGTGCCAGCAGTCCAACTAATACTGAGCAGTTCTTC.

The chain uses TRBV13 and TRBJ2-4, with no clear D. V was shortened by 0 bases and J by 6 bases, with 3 bases between the two germline ends. This CDR3 contains 12 residues. Germline assignment: CDR1 PRHDT and CDR2 FYEKMQ (reference sequence). CDR3 sequence reads: CASSLGVNIQYF. The CDR3 region has the DNA TGTGCCAGCAGCTTAGGTGTAAACATTCAGTACTTC.

The rearrangement links TRBV27 to TRBJ2-7; D uncertain. Germline V gene data show CDR1 as MNHEY and CDR2 as SMNVEV (reference sequence). This CDR3 has 14 residues. V gave up 2 bases and J gave up 5 bases, with 13 bases separating them. This CDR3 is CASSLIYSTHEQYF. CDR3 nucleotides: TGTGCCAGCAGTTTAATTTATTCTACCCACGAGCAGTACTTC.

The chain combines TRBV7-9 with TRBJ1-1; D is ambiguous. Germline V gene lookup returns CDR1 SEHNR and CDR2 FQNEAQ (reference sequence). V shed 5 bases and J shed 4 bases, with 8 bases lying between them. The CDR3 is made up of 12 amino acids. CDR3 sequence reads: CASSPGRTEAFF. CDR3 in DNA: TGTGCCAGCAGCCCCGGTCGCACTGAAGCTTTCTTT.

J is TRBJ2-7 and V is TRBV5-6, with 7 bases fitting TRBD1. The CDR3 contains 15 residues. With V trimmed by 4 bases and J by 2 bases, 9 bases remained unmatched. CDR1 and CDR2 (germline): SGHDT, YYEEEE. The CDR3 here is CASSNLGQVAYEQYF. The CDR3 DNA follows: TGTGCCAGCAGCAATCTCGGACAGGTTGCCTACGAGCAGTACTTC.

This chain links TRBV7-2 with TRBJ1-1; 10 bases line up with TRBD1. Losses at the gene ends were 3 bases for V and 5 bases for J; bases not matched to a gene: 9. Germline V gene sequence: CDR1 SGHTA, CDR2 FQGNSA. This CDR3 is 16 amino acids long. CDR3 in amino acids: CASSFPGQGRDTEAFF. CDR3 bases: TGTGCCAGCAGCTTTCCGGGACAGGGGCGGGATACTGAAGCTTTCTTT. Full variable domain (remainder filled in from reference TRBV7-2 and TRBJ1-1): GAGVSQSPSNKVTEKGKDVELRCDPISGHTALYWYRQSLGQGLEFLIYFQGNSAPDKSGLPSDRFSAERTGGSVSTLTIQRTQQEDSAVYLCASSFPGQGRDTEAFFGQGTRLTVV.